This T cell receptor (beta chain) was retrieved from a study of cytomegalovirus exposure and HLA in healthy donors. The study ran its PCR with 60 Vbeta and 13 Jbeta primers. Clones were read by immunoSEQ multiplex PCR, and TCRdb kept only the in-frame ones, dropping some. Of 180,000 or so clones in the sample, around 80% are singletons; the top ten hold about 1.3%. This CDR3 has 12 residues. The germline V gene encodes CDR1 SQVTM and CDR2 ANQGSEA. Trimming took off 0 bases at V and 10 bases at J, with 12 bases between the two ends. Sequencing was carried out using PBMCs. The TCR originated in a girl under 18 in good health and CMV-seropositive. J is TRBJ1-2 and V is TRBV29-1; D remains ambiguous. CDR3 DNA sequence: TGCAGCGTTGAAGATCGAGGGAGAGTCTACACCTTC. The encoded protein is CSVEDRGRVYTF.